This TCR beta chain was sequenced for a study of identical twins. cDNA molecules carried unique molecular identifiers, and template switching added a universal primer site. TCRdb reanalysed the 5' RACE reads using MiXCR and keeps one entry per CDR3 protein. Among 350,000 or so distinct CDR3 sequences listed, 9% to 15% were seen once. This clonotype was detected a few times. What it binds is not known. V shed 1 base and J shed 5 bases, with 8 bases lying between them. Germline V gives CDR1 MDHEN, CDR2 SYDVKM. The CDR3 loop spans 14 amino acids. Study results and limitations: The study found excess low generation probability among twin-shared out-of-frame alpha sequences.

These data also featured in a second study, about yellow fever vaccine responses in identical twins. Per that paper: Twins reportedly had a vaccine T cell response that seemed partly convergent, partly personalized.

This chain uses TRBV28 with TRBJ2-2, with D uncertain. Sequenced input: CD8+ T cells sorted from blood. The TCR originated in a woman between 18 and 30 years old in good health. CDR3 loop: CASSLSTYTGELFF. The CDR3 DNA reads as TGTGCCAGCAGTTTATCAACCTATACCGGGGAGCTGTTTTTT.